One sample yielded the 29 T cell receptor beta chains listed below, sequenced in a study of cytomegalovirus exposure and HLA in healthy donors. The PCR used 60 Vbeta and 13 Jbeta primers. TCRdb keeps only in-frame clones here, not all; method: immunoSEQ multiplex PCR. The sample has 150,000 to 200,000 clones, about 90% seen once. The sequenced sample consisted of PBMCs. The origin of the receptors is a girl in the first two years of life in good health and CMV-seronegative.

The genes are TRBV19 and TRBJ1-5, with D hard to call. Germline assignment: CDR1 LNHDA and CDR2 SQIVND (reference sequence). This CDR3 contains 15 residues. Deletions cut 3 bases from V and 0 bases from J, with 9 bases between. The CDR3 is CASSIVSYSNQPQHF. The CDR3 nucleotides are TGTGCCAGTAGTATCGTGTCCTATAGCAATCAGCCCCAGCATTTT. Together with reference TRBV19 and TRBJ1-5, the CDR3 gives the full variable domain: DGGITQSPKYLFRKEGQNVTLSCEQNLNHDAMYWYRQDPGQGLRLIYYSQIVNDFQKGDIAEGYSVSREKKESFPLTVTSAQKNPTAFYLCASSIVSYSNQPQHFGDGTRLSIL.

The CDR3 bases are TGTGCCAGCAGTTACTCTCCAGGCTGGTTTTACGAGCAGTACTTC. This sequence encodes CASSYSPGWFYEQYF. The V gene is TRBV6-6, the J gene TRBJ2-7; D is unresolved. The CDR3 has 15 residues. Germline-derived CDR1 and CDR2 are MNHNY and SVGAGI (reference sequence). V lost 0 bases and J 4 bases, leaving 13 bases between the germline ends.

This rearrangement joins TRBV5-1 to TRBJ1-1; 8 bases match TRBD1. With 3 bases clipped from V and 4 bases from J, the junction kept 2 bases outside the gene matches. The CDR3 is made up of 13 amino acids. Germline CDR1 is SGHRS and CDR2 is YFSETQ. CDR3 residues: CASSYGQGTEAFF. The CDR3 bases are TGCGCCAGCAGCTACGGACAGGGCACTGAAGCTTTCTTT.

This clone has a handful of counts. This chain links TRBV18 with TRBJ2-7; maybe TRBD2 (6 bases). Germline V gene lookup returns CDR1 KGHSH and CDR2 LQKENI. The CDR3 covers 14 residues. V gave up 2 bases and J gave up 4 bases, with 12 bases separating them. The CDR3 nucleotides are TGTGCCAGCTCACCAGAAGTGGGAGGTTACGAGCAGTACTTC. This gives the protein CASSPEVGGYEQYF.

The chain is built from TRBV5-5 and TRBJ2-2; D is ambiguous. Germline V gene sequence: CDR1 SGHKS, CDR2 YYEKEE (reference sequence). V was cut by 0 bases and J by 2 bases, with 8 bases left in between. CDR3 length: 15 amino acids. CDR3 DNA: TGTGCCAGCAGCTTGGTGCCAGGCAACACCGGGGAGCTGTTTTTT. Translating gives CASSLVPGNTGELFF.

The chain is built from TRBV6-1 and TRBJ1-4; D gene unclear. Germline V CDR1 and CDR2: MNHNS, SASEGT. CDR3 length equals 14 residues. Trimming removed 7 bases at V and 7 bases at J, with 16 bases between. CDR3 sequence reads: CASISRVVPEKLFF. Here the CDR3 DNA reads TGTGCCAGCATTTCGCGAGTTGTACCTGAAAAACTGTTTTTT.

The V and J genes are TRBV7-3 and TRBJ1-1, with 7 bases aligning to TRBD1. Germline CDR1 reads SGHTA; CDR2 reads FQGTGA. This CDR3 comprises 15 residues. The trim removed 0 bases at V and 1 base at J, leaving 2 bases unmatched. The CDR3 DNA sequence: TGTGCCAGCAGCTTAACCGGGGACAGGAACACTGAAGCTTTCTTT. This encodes CASSLTGDRNTEAFF.

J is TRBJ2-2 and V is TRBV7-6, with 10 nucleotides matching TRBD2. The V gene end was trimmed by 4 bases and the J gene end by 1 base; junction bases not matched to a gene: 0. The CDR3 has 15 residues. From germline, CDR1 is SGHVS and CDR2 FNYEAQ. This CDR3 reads CASSSSGGNTGELFF. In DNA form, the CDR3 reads TGTGCCAGCAGCTCTAGCGGGGGGAACACCGGGGAGCTGTTTTTT.

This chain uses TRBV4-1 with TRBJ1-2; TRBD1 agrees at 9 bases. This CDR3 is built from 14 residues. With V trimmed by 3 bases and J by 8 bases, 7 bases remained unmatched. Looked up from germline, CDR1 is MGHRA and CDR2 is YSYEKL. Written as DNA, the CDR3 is TGCGCCAGCAGCCAGGACGGGACAGGGTACGGCTACACCTTC. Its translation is CASSQDGTGYGYTF.

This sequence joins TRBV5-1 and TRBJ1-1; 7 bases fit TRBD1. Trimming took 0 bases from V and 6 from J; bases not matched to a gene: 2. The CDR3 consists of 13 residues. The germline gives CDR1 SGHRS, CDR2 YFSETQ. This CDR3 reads CASSLAGGAEAFF. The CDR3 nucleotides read TGCGCCAGCAGCTTGGCAGGGGGAGCTGAAGCTTTCTTT.

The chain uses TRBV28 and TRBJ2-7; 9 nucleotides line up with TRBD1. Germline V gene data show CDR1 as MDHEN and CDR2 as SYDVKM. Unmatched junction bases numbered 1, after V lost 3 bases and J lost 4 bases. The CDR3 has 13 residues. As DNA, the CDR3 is TGTGCCAGCAGTTTGACAGGGGGGTACGAGCAGTACTTC. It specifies CASSLTGGYEQYF.

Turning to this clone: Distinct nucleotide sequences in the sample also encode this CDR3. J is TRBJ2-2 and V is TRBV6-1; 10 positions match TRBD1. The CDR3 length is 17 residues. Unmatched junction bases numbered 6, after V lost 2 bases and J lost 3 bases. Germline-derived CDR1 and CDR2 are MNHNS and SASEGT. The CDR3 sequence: CASSESGTGVYTGELFF. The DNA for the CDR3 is TGTGCCAGCAGTGAATCTGGGACAGGGGTGTACACCGGGGAGCTGTTTTTT.

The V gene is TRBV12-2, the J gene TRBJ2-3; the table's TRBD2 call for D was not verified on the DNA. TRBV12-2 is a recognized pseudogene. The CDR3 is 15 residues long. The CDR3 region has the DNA TGTGCAAGTCGCTGTGCACCTCTAGTCACAGATACGCAGTATTTT. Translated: CASRCAPLVTDTQYF.

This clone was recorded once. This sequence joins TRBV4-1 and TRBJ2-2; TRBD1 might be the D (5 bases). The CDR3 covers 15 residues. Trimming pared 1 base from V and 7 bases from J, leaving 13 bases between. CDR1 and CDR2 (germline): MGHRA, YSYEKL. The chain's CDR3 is CASSQGDRRVGELFF. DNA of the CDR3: TGCGCCAGCAGCCAAGGCGACAGAAGAGTCGGGGAGCTGTTTTTT.

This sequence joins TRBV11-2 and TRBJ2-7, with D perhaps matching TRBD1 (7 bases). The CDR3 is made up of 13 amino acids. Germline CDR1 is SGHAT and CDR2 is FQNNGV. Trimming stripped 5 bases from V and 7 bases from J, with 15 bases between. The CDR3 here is CASSPRGAGEQYF. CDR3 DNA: TGTGCCAGCAGCCCCAGGGGGGCGGGGGAGCAGTACTTC.

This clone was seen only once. The CDR3 reads CASSPDSTNEKLFF. The CDR3, as DNA: TGTGCCAGCTCCCCGGACAGTACCAATGAAAAACTGTTTTTT. The chain uses TRBV18 and TRBJ1-4; perhaps TRBD1 as D (6 bases). The ends were cut back, 6 bases at V and 5 bases at J, with 13 bases in the middle. Germline CDR1 is KGHSH and CDR2 is LQKENI. The CDR3 is 14 amino acids.

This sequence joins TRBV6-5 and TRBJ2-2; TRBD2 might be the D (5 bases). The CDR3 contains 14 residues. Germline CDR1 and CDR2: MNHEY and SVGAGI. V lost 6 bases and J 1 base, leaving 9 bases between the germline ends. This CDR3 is CASRQLENTGELFF. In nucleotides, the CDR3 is TGTGCCAGCAGGCAACTAGAGAACACCGGGGAGCTGTTTTTT.

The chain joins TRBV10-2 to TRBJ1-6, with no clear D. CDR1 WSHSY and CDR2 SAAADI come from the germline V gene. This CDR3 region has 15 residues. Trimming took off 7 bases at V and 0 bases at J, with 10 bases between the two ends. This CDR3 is CASMSGSSYNSPLHF. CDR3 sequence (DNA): TGCGCCAGCATGTCGGGAAGCTCCTATAATTCACCCCTCCACTTT.

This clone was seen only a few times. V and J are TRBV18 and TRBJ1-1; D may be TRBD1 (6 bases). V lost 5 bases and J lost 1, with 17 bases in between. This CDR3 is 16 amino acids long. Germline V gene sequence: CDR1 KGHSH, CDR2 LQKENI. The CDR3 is CASSTTGLGANTEAFF. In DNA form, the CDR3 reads TGTGCCAGCTCAACTACAGGGTTAGGGGCGAACACTGAAGCTTTCTTT.

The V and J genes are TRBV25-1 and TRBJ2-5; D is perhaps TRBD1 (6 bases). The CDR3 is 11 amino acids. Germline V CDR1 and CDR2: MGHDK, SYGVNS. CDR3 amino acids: CAGQTGETQYF. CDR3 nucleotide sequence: TGTGCTGGACAGACCGGGGAGACCCAGTACTTC. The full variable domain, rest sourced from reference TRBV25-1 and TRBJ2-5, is EADIYQTPRYLVIGTGKKITLECSQTMGHDKMYWYQQDPGMELHLIHYSYGVNSTEKGDLSSESTVSRIRTEHFPLTLESARPSHTSQYLCAGQTGETQYFGPGTRLLVL.

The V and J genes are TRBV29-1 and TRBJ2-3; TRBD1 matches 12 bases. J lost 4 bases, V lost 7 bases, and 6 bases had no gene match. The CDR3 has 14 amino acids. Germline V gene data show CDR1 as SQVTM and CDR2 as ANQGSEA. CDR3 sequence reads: CSAGTGGDADTQYF. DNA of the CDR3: TGCAGCGCCGGGACAGGGGGCGATGCAGATACGCAGTATTTT.

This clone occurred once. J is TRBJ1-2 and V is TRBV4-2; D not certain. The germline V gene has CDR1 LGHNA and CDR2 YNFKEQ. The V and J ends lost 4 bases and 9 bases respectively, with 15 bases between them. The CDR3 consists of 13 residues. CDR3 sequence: CASSLSGRQSYTF. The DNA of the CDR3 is TGTGCCAGCAGCCTTTCCGGGAGGCAAAGCTACACCTTC.

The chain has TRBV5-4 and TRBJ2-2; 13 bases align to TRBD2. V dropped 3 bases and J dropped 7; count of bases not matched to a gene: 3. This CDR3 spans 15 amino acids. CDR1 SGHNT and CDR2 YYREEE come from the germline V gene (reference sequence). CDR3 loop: CASSYGLAGDGELFF. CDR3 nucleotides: TGTGCCAGCAGCTATGGACTAGCGGGAGACGGGGAGCTGTTTTTT.

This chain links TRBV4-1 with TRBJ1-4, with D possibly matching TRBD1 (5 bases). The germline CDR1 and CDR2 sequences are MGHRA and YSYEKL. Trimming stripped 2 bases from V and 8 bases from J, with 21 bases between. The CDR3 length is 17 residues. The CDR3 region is CASSQIESGEGWEKLFF. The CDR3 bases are TGCGCCAGCAGCCAAATAGAGAGCGGGGAGGGGTGGGAAAAACTGTTTTTT.

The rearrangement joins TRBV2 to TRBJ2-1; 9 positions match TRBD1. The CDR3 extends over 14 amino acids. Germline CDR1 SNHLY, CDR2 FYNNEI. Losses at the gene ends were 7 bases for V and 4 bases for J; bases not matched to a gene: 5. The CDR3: CASTTGTGYNEQFF. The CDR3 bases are TGTGCCAGCACCACAGGGACAGGGTACAATGAGCAGTTCTTC.

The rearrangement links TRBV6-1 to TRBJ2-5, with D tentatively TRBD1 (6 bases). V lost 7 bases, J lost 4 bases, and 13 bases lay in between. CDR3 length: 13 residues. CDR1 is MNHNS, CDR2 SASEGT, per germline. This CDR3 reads CASTRSDRETQYF. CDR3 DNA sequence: TGTGCCAGCACCCGGTCGGACAGAGAGACCCAGTACTTC.

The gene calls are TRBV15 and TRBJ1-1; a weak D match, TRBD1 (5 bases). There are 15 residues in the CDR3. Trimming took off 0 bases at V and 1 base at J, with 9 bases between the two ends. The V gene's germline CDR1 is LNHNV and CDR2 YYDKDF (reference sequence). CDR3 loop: CATSRDRQKNTEAFF. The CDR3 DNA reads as TGTGCCACCAGCAGAGACAGACAGAAGAACACTGAAGCTTTCTTT.

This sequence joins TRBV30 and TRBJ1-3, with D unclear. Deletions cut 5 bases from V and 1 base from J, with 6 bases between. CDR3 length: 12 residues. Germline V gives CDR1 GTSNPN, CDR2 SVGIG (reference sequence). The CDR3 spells CAWGRSGNTIYF. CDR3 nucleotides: TGTGCCTGGGGCCGTTCTGGAAACACCATATATTTT.

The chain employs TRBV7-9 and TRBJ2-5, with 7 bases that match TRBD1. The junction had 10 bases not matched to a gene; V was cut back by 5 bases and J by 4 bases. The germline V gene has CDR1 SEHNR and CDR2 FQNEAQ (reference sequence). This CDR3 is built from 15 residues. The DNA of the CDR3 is TGTGCCAGCAGCAAGCAGACAGGGTGGGGAGAGACCCAGTACTTC. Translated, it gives CASSKQTGWGETQYF.